These T cell receptor beta chains were read from a single sample in a study of cytomegalovirus exposure and HLA in healthy donors. Sequenced by immunoSEQ multiplex PCR; TCRdb stores in-frame clones only, minus some. The repertoire holds approximately 190,000 clones, with more than 60% as singletons. Sequencing used PBMCs. The source of these receptors is a woman in her twenties or thirties in good health and CMV-seropositive. CDR3s include the opening cysteine and the closing phenylalanine or tryptophan. D genes are given only for firm matches. Not every row has a clone size; where given, it reads once, few, many or a size class.

cdr3_length	clone_size	j_call	v_call	d_call	cdr3_aa	cdr3_nt
12	NA	TRBJ1-2	TRBV5-4	NA	CASSPGYYGYTF	TGTGCCAGCAGCCCCGGTTACTATGGCTACACCTTC
15	NA	TRBJ1-3	TRBV29-1	NA	CSVELTHISGNTIYF	TGCAGCGTTGAATTGACACACATCTCTGGAAACACCATATATTTT
17	NA	TRBJ2-7	TRBV4-3	NA	CASSQDSTYSSAYEQYF	TGCGCCAGCAGCCAAGATAGCACCTATTCTAGCGCCTACGAGCAGTACTTC
14	NA	TRBJ2-7	TRBV7-8	TRBD1	CASSRTGKVYEQYF	TGTGCCAGCAGCCGGACAGGGAAGGTTTACGAGCAGTACTTC
15	NA	TRBJ1-2	TRBV4-2	NA	CASSQEIHRDYGYTF	TGTGCCAGCAGCCAAGAGATTCACAGGGACTATGGCTACACCTTC
15	once	TRBJ2-2	TRBV5-1	TRBD1	CASSPRTGNTGELFF	TGCGCCAGCAGCCCAAGGACAGGGAACACCGGGGAGCTGTTTTTT
18	NA	TRBJ1-2	TRBV5-1	TRBD1	CASSLDGDRDGWVYGYTF	TGCGCCAGCAGCTTGGACGGGGACAGGGATGGATGGGTTTATGGCTACACCTTC
14	NA	TRBJ2-1	TRBV6-4	TRBD2	CASSLAGGMDEQFF	TGTGCCAGCAGTCTAGCGGGGGGGATGGATGAGCAGTTCTTC
12	NA	TRBJ1-5	TRBV30	NA	CAWNDFGQPQHF	TGTGCCTGGAACGACTTCGGACAGCCCCAGCATTTT
15	few	TRBJ2-2	TRBV9	TRBD2	CASSVGGGYTGELFF	TGTGCCAGCAGCGTAGGGGGGGGATACACCGGGGAGCTGTTTTTT
16	few	TRBJ1-2	TRBV15	TRBD1	CATSRDTRQGYYGYTF	TGTGCCACCAGCAGAGATACGAGACAGGGGTACTATGGCTACACCTTC
16	NA	TRBJ1-2	TRBV4-3	TRBD1	CASSQEGQGYNYGYTF	TGCGCCAGCAGCCAAGAAGGACAGGGGTACAACTATGGCTACACCTTC
15	NA	TRBJ1-1	TRBV28	TRBD1	CASRGQGASRTEAFF	TGTGCCAGCAGGGGACAGGGGGCCTCACGCACTGAAGCTTTCTTT
16	NA	TRBJ1-4	TRBV18	NA	CASSPMVQGINEKLFF	TGTGCCAGCTCACCAATGGTGCAGGGGATTAATGAAAAACTGTTTTTT
17	NA	TRBJ1-1	TRBV5-1	NA	CASSSPGGAPTGTEAFF	TGCGCCAGCAGCTCTCCCGGCGGGGCTCCAACGGGCACTGAAGCTTTCTTT
18	NA	TRBJ2-1	TRBV27	TRBD2	CASSFGLAGGVEINEQFF	TGTGCCAGCAGTTTCGGGCTAGCGGGGGGCGTTGAAATAAATGAGCAGTTCTTC
12	once	TRBJ1-2	TRBV7-8	NA	CASSLKTGGYTF	TGTGCCAGCAGCCTTAAGACAGGCGGCTACACCTTC
11	NA	TRBJ2-3	TRBV7-2	NA	CASSLNRVEYF	TGTGCCAGCAGCTTGAACAGGGTGGAGTATTTT
16	few	TRBJ1-1	TRBV7-8	TRBD1	CASSSRQGARNTEAFF	TGTGCCAGCAGCTCACGACAGGGGGCGCGGAACACTGAAGCTTTCTTT
15	NA	TRBJ2-7	TRBV9	TRBD2	CASSVGTSAFYEQYF	TGTGCCAGCAGCGTAGGGACTAGTGCTTTCTACGAGCAGTACTTC
18	NA	TRBJ2-6	TRBV9	TRBD2	CASSVGFGSGPGANVLTF	TGTGCCAGCAGCGTAGGGTTTGGTAGCGGGCCCGGGGCCAACGTCCTGACTTTC
15	NA	TRBJ1-2	TRBV6-4	NA	CASSDSGAANYGYTF	TGTGCCAGCAGTGACAGCGGGGCGGCCAACTATGGCTACACCTTC
13	NA	TRBJ1-5	TRBV29-1	TRBD1	CSVKTGTNQPQHF	TGCAGCGTTAAGACAGGGACAAATCAGCCCCAGCATTTT
14	NA	TRBJ1-2	TRBV4-1	TRBD1	CASRETGANYGYTF	TGCGCCAGCCGAGAAACAGGGGCTAACTATGGCTACACCTTC
15	NA	TRBJ2-3	TRBV7-3	TRBD2	CASSLLGGGVDTQYF	TGTGCCAGCAGCTTGTTAGGCGGGGGTGTAGATACGCAGTATTTT
13	NA	TRBJ2-5	TRBV5-1	NA	CASSPGSQETQYF	TGCGCCAGCAGCCCCGGGAGTCAAGAGACCCAGTACTTC
15	NA	TRBJ1-1	TRBV2	TRBD1	CASSEETGWGTEAFF	TGTGCCAGCAGTGAAGAGACAGGGTGGGGCACTGAAGCTTTCTTT
14	NA	TRBJ1-1	TRBV30	NA	CAWSVLRPGSEAFF	TGTGCCTGGAGTGTACTAAGGCCTGGGTCTGAAGCTTTCTTT
14	NA	TRBJ1-2	TRBV7-8	TRBD1	CASSRDRGDYGYTF	TGTGCCAGCAGCCGGGACAGGGGTGACTATGGCTACACCTTC
14	NA	TRBJ2-5	TRBV7-9	NA	CASSPDSGVETQYF	TGTGCCAGCAGTCCAGACAGTGGAGTGGAGACCCAGTACTTC
16	few	TRBJ2-1	TRBV9	TRBD2	CASSPSGLARVSEQFF	TGTGCCAGCAGCCCTAGCGGACTAGCCCGTGTTAGTGAGCAGTTCTTC
13	NA	TRBJ1-6	TRBV2	NA	CASSVVQGSPLHF	TGTGCCAGCAGTGTGGTACAGGGTTCACCCCTCCACTTT
13	few	TRBJ1-5	TRBV11-2	NA	CASSVEGYQPQHF	TGTGCCAGCAGCGTGGAGGGGTATCAGCCCCAGCATTTT
14	NA	TRBJ1-2	TRBV11-2	NA	CASSLTDSNYGYTF	TGTGCCAGCAGCTTAACAGACAGTAACTATGGCTACACCTTC
14	once	TRBJ2-5	TRBV2	TRBD2	CASSDFSGGETQYF	TGTGCCAGCAGTGACTTTAGCGGGGGAGAGACCCAGTACTTC
16	NA	TRBJ2-2	TRBV10-3	TRBD1	CAIRQGATPNTGELFF	TGTGCCATCAGACAGGGGGCCACTCCGAACACCGGGGAGCTGTTTTTT
14	NA	TRBJ1-4	TRBV11-2	NA	CASSQTVTNEKLFF	TGTGCCAGCAGCCAGACTGTTACTAATGAAAAACTGTTTTTT
14	NA	TRBJ2-5	TRBV5-1	NA	CASSLALGRETQYF	TGCGCCAGCAGCTTGGCTCTGGGGCGCGAGACCCAGTACTTC
15	NA	TRBJ2-1	TRBV9	NA	CASSATTTTSSEQFF	TGTGCCAGCAGCGCGACTACCACAACCTCCTCTGAGCAGTTCTTC
14	NA	TRBJ2-3	TRBV5-4	TRBD1	CASSWGQNTDTQYF	TGTGCCAGCAGCTGGGGACAGAACACAGATACGCAGTATTTT